This TCR beta chain was captured in a study of neoadjuvant nivolumab and ipilimumab in lung cancer. For this clone: No antigen is known for it.

Profiled with immunoSEQ multiplex PCR; TCRdb holds only in-frame clones, not every one. The repertoire includes about 6,800 clones, around 85% of them detected once, and 6.8% sits in the top ten. This CDR3 has 15 amino acids. With 2 bases removed from V and 6 bases from J, the gap between germline ends came to 16 bases. Germline CDR1 reads KGHSH; CDR2 reads LQKENI. Study results and caveats: Resected tumors had greater TCR richness and clonality than uninvolved lung. Higher pretherapy blood TCR richness went with higher resected-tumor richness. TCR clonality did not significantly correlate with pathologic tumor regression.

The TCR sequence derives from an adult with non-small cell lung cancer. Sequenced material: tumor tissue, taken after neoadjuvant nivolumab, alone or with ipilimumab, at or shortly before surgery. The V gene is TRBV18, the J gene TRBJ1-1; D may be TRBD1 (6 bases). The CDR3 region is CASSPSMDGGSEAFF. CDR3 DNA sequence: TGTGCCAGCTCACCAAGCATGGATGGGGGCTCTGAAGCTTTCTTT.